This TCR beta chain was documented in a study of T cell repertoires in cytomegalovirus infection. Study at large: From public TCR beta signatures came an indication of both CMV infection and matching HLA type.

This clonotype was observed many times. Its antigen is currently unknown. TCRdb redid the calling of the reads with MiXCR, one entry per CDR3 protein. The repertoire holds approximately 500,000 distinct CDR3 sequences, with approximately 11% as singletons. Germline V gene sequence: CDR1 SQVTM, CDR2 ANQGSEA. V was pared by 2 bases and J by 4 bases, with 5 bases of the junction left unmatched. CDR3 length: 16 residues. Findings of the study overall: The ex vivo response showed dominance by HLA-C-restricted CMV-specific TCR beta clonotypes. Summed frequency of shared TCR beta families picked out CMV carriers who also had the relevant HLA.

This chain uses TRBV29-1 with TRBJ2-2, with 12 bases aligning to TRBD2. The receptor was isolated from a human donor in good health (CMV status not recorded). Some clones in this sample may be carry-over from other donors' samples. The sample taken for sequencing was PBMCs. In DNA, the CDR3 is TGCAGCGTTGAACCTAGCGGGGGGGCCTCCACCGGGGAGCTGTTTTTT. Protein product: CSVEPSGGASTGELFF.